The 3 T cell receptor beta chains reported below all come from one sample, sequenced in a study of cytomegalovirus exposure and HLA in healthy donors. Profiled with immunoSEQ multiplex PCR; TCRdb holds only in-frame clones, not every one. The repertoire holds 120,000 or so clones, 88% seen once, with 1.4% in the top ten. The specimen was PBMCs. The receptor set was obtained from a woman aged 25 to 39 in good health and CMV-seropositive.

The chain employs TRBV28 and TRBJ2-7; no reliable D call. Germline loops: CDR1 MDHEN, CDR2 SYDVKM. V was pared by 5 bases and J by 6 bases, with 14 bases between. The CDR3 contains 13 residues. Here the CDR3 DNA reads TGTGCCAGCAGTCCCCCTTCTGTTCCCGAGCAGTACTTC. Protein product: CASSPPSVPEQYF.

The rearrangement uses TRBV27 and TRBJ2-7; 9 bases are a match to TRBD1. With V trimmed by 5 bases and J by 10 bases, 9 bases remained unmatched. The CDR3 is 13 amino acids. The germline gives CDR1 MNHEY, CDR2 SMNVEV (reference sequence). CDR3 protein: CASSIHRQGEQYF. Here the CDR3 DNA reads TGTGCCAGCAGTATCCATAGACAGGGGGAACAGTACTTC.

The J gene is TRBJ1-4, the V gene TRBV5-4; D is ambiguous. The CDR3 has 14 amino acids. V shed 3 bases and J shed 10 bases, with 16 bases lying between them. From germline, CDR1 is SGHNT and CDR2 YYREEE (reference sequence). The chain's CDR3 is CASSSRSKPGKLFF. As DNA, the CDR3 is TGTGCCAGCAGCTCTCGGTCCAAGCCCGGAAAACTGTTTTTT.